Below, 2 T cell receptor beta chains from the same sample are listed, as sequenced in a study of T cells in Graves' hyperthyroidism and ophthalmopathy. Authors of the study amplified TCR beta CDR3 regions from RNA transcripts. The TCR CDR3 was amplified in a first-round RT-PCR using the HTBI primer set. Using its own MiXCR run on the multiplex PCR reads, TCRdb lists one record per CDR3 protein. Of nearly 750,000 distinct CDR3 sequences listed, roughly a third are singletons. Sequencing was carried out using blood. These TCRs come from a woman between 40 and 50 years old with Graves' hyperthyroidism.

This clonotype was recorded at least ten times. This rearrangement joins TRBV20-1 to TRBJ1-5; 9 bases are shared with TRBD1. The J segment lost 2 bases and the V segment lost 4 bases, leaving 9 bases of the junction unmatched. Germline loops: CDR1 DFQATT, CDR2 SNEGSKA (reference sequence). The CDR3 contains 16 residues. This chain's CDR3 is CSATTGGYTGNQPQHF. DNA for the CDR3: TGCAGTGCTACCACAGGGGGCTATACTGGCAATCAGCCCCAGCATTTT.

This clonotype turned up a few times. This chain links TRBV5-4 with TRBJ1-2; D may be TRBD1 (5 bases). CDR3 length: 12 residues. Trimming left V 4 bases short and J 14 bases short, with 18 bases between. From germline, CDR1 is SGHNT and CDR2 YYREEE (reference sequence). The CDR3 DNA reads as TGTGCCAGCAGCCCCGAGGGGTGGGGTGTGACCTTC. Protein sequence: CASSPEGWGVTF.